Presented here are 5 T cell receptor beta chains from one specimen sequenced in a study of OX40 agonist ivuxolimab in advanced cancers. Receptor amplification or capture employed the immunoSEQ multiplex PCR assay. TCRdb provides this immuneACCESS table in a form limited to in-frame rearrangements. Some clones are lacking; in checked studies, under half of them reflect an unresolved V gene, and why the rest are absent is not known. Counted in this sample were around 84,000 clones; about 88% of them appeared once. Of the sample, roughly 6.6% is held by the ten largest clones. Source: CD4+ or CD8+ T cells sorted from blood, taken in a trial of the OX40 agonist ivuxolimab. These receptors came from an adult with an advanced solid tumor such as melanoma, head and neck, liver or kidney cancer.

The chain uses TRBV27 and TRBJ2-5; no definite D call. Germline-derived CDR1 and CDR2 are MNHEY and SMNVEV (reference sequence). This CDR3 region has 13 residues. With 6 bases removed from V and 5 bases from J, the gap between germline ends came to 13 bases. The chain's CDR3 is CASRGSGRETQYF. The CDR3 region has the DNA TGTGCCAGCAGGGGTTCAGGACGGGAGACCCAGTACTTC.

This CDR3 reads CASIIRDTLNQPQHF. The CDR3 coding sequence is TGTGCCAGCATTATCCGGGACACCCTTAACCAGCCCCAGCATTTT. The rearrangement links TRBV6-1 to TRBJ1-5, with a weak D call TRBD1 (6 bases). The length of the CDR3 is 15 residues. Germline CDR1 MNHNS, CDR2 SASEGT. The V end was cut by 7 bases, the J end by 7 bases, with 20 bases between.

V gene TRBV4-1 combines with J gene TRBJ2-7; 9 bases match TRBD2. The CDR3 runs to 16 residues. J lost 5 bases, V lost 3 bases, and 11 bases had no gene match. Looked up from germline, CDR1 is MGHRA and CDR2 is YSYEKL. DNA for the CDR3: TGCGCCAGCAGCCATTTTATAGCGGGGGCAAAAAACGAGCAGTACTTC. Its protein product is CASSHFIAGAKNEQYF.

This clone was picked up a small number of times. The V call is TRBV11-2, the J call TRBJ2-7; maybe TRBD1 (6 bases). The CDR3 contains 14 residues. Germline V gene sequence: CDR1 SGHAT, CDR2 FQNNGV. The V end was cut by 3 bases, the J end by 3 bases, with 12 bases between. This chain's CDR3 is CASSFDRSHYEQYF. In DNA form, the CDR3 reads TGTGCCAGCAGCTTTGACAGGTCCCACTACGAGCAGTACTTC. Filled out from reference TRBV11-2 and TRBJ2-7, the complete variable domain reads EAGVAQSPRYKIIEKRQSVAFWCNPISGHATLYWYQQILGQGPKLLIQFQNNGVVDDSQLPKDRFSAERLKGVDSTLKIQPAKLEDSAVYLCASSFDRSHYEQYFGPGTRLTVT.

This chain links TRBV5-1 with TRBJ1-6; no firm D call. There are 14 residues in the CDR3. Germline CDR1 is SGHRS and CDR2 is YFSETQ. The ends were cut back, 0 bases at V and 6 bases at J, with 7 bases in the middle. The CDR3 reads CASSLEGINSPLHF. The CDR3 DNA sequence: TGCGCCAGCAGCTTGGAGGGTATTAATTCACCCCTCCACTTT.